Listed here are 12 T cell receptor beta chains from one sample, sequenced in a study of blood T cell repertoires in COVID-19. The protocol was immunoSEQ multiplex PCR, while the TCRdb copy is restricted to in-frame clones and leaves out a portion. The data show about 140,000 clones, 84% seen once. The sample consisted of peripheral blood. These receptors all come from a man aged 55 to 69 with active or convalescent COVID-19.

This clone was counted once. V usage is TRBV5-6 and J usage is TRBJ2-5; 8 bases agree with TRBD2. The germline gives CDR1 SGHDT, CDR2 YYEEEE. The CDR3 runs 19 residues. V dropped 2 bases and J dropped 1; count of bases not matched to a gene: 16. CDR3 loop: CASSFFTSGEMLPQETQYF. For the CDR3, the DNA is TGTGCCAGCAGCTTTTTCACTAGCGGAGAGATGCTTCCCCAAGAGACCCAGTACTTC.

The chain recombines TRBV6-5 with TRBJ1-4, with 9 bases identical to TRBD1. Germline V gene data show CDR1 as MNHEY and CDR2 as SVGAGI. The CDR3 spans 15 residues. V lost 4 bases, J lost 3 bases, and 3 bases stayed unmatched. The CDR3 loop reads CASSWTGAANEKLFF. The DNA of the CDR3 is TGTGCCAGCAGTTGGACAGGGGCGGCTAATGAAAAACTGTTTTTT.

This chain joins TRBV7-6 and TRBJ2-3; 10 bases fit TRBD1. The germline V gene encodes CDR1 SGHVS and CDR2 FNYEAQ. This CDR3 has 15 amino acids. With 4 bases clipped from V and 7 bases from J, the junction kept 8 bases outside the gene matches. CDR3 protein: CASSSIRDRGNTQYF. DNA of the CDR3: TGTGCCAGCAGCTCGATCCGGGACAGGGGTAATACGCAGTATTTT.

This chain uses TRBV11-2 with TRBJ2-2, with 9 bases lining up with TRBD2. The germline CDR1 and CDR2 sequences are SGHAT and FQNNGV. The CDR3 has 17 amino acids. V trimming: 3 bases; J trimming: 9 bases; junction bases outside the gene matches: 14. This chain's CDR3 is CASSLYAGTSTVRELFF. The CDR3, as DNA: TGTGCCAGCAGCTTGTATGCCGGGACTAGCACCGTCAGGGAGCTGTTTTTT.

In its sample, this clone was seen a few times. The genes are TRBV6-5 and TRBJ1-2; TRBD1 aligns across 8 bases. Germline CDR1 is MNHEY and CDR2 is SVGAGI. The CDR3 sequence is 14 residues long. V shed 4 bases, J shed 6 bases, and the junction held 7 bases outside the gene matches. The CDR3 nucleotides read TGTGCCAGCAGTTGGGGACAGGCCGGCAATGGCTACACCTTC. Protein: CASSWGQAGNGYTF.

The chain links TRBV30 to TRBJ1-5; D uncertain. Germline-derived CDR1 and CDR2 are GTSNPN and SVGIG (reference sequence). The length of the CDR3 is 12 residues. Trimming took 8 bases from V and 4 from J, leaving 12 bases between them. The CDR3 nucleotides are TGTGCCCTAGGAGGCCGGAATCAGCCCCAGCATTTT. Protein: CALGGRNQPQHF.

The chain recombines TRBV7-2 with TRBJ1-2; TRBD1 agrees at 8 bases. Unmatched junction bases numbered 2, after V lost 5 bases and J lost 3 bases. This CDR3 contains 13 residues. CDR1 is SGHTA, CDR2 FQGNSA, per germline. The CDR3 bases are TGTGCCAGCAGCATGGACAGGGACTATGGCTACACCTTC. Translation gives CASSMDRDYGYTF.

This clone was detected only once. This chain connects TRBV4-3 to TRBJ1-5; 8 bases align to TRBD1. The CDR3 is 17 amino acids. The germline V gene encodes CDR1 LGHNA and CDR2 YSLEER. The V gene end was trimmed by 0 bases and the J gene end by 7 bases; junction bases not matched to a gene: 11. The CDR3: CASSQDIGQGLLQPQHF. DNA for the CDR3: TGCGCCAGCAGCCAAGATATCGGACAGGGACTTTTGCAGCCCCAGCATTTT.

This clone was seen a few times. The chain carries TRBV7-2 and TRBJ2-3; 8 bases fit TRBD1. From germline, CDR1 is SGHTA and CDR2 FQGNSA. The length of the CDR3 is 15 residues. V was clipped by 9 bases and J by 1 base; unmatched bases: 9. This CDR3 is CASRSRQGRTDTQYF. For the CDR3, the DNA is TGTGCCAGTCGATCTCGACAGGGGCGCACAGATACGCAGTATTTT.

The chain uses TRBV2 and TRBJ1-5; 7 positions match TRBD1. The CDR3 is 15 residues long. In germline, CDR1 is SNHLY, CDR2 FYNNEI. The V and J ends lost 5 bases and 0 bases, in that order; junction bases with no gene match: 4. The CDR3 loop is CASSRQGRSNQPQHF. In DNA, the CDR3 is TGTGCCAGCAGTAGACAGGGCCGTAGCAATCAGCCCCAGCATTTT.

CDR3 bases: TGTGCCAGCAGACCACAGGCCAATCAGCCCCAGCATTTT. It yields the protein CASRPQANQPQHF. The chain is built from TRBV6-5 and TRBJ1-5, with D tentatively TRBD1 (5 bases). Germline CDR1 reads MNHEY; CDR2 reads SVGAGI. V lost 6 bases and J 3 bases, leaving 9 bases between the germline ends. The CDR3 sequence is 13 residues long.

The gene calls are TRBV21-1 and TRBJ2-2; no DNA check was done on the table's D call, TRBD2. TRBV21-1 is an annotated pseudogene. This CDR3 spans 20 amino acids. CDR3 sequence: CASSKRPRGPTSGSIGELFF. The CDR3 DNA reads as TGTGCCAGCAGCAAACGTCCCCGGGGTCCGACTAGCGGGAGTATCGGGGAGCTGTTTTTT.